A selection of T cell receptor beta chains follows, all from one sample in a study of cytomegalovirus exposure and HLA in healthy donors. Here immunoSEQ multiplex PCR was the method, and the copy in TCRdb shows in-frame clones only, minus some. The table includes 80,000 to 95,000 clones, more than 75% detected once. What was sequenced was PBMCs. The receptors were sampled from a man younger than 40 in good health and CMV-seropositive. Each CDR3 is given with its conserved first and last residue. D genes are given only for firm matches.

V	D	J	DNA	CDR3
TRBV27	TRBD2	TRBJ2-3	TGTGCCAGCAATCTTAGCGGGAGTACCCCCACAGATACGCAGTATTTT	CASNLSGSTPTDTQYF
TRBV4-1	.	TRBJ1-2	TGCGCCAGCAGCCAACTATTCCAGGGATTTGAATATGGCTACACCTTC	CASSQLFQGFEYGYTF
TRBV4-1	.	TRBJ2-1	TGCGCCAGCAGCCAAGGTTTAGTAGTTCTTTACAATGAGCAGTTCTTC	CASSQGLVVLYNEQFF
TRBV7-9	TRBD2	TRBJ2-7	TGTGCCAGCAGCATTCCTCTAGCGGGAGCTCCCTACGAGCAGTACTTC	CASSIPLAGAPYEQYF
TRBV4-1	TRBD2	TRBJ2-7	TGCGCCAGCAGCCAAGCGGATAGCGGGAGACTCGAGCAGTACTTC	CASSQADSGRLEQYF
TRBV10-3	.	TRBJ1-2	TGTGCCACCCACCCGAGGCCAGGGGTGGAGGACGGCTACACCTTC	CATHPRPGVEDGYTF
TRBV19	.	TRBJ1-2	TGTGCCAGTAACTCAGGAGGAAGTGGCTACACCTTC	CASNSGGSGYTF
TRBV13	TRBD2	TRBJ2-7	TGTGCCAGCAGCTGGACGGGGGGCTCCTACGAGCAGTACTTC	CASSWTGGSYEQYF
TRBV19	TRBD2	TRBJ2-7	TGTGCCAGTAGTACCCGGACTAGCGGGTCCTACGAGCAGTACTTC	CASSTRTSGSYEQYF
TRBV19	.	TRBJ2-5	TGTGCCAGTAGTACGGTGTACCAAGAGACCCAGTACTTC	CASSTVYQETQYF
TRBV4-1	.	TRBJ2-4	TGCGCCAGCAGCCAAGGTGGAGGGGAGGTCAAAAACATTCAGTACTTC	CASSQGGGEVKNIQYF
TRBV15	TRBD1	TRBJ1-2	TGTGCCACCAGCAGCACCGGGACAGGCCTCTGGGGCTATGGCTACACCTTC	CATSSTGTGLWGYGYTF
TRBV5-8	TRBD1	TRBJ2-7	TGTGCCAGCAGCTTTGTCGCAGGGGGCTACGAGCAGTACTTC	CASSFVAGGYEQYF
TRBV5-1	.	TRBJ2-5	TGCGCCAGCAGTTCTGCGGGACTCCAAGAGACCCAGTACTTC	CASSSAGLQETQYF
TRBV5-6	TRBD1	TRBJ2-7	TGTGCCAGCAGCTCAGTGGGACAGGGTCCCTTGGAGCAGTACTTC	CASSSVGQGPLEQYF